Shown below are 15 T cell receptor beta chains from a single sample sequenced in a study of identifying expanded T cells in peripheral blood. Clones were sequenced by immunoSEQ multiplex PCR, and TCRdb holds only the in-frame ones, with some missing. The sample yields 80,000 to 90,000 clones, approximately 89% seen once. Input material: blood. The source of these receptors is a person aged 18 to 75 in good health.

CDR3 sequence: CASSQEDRAPEKLFF. In DNA, the CDR3 is TGTGCCAGCAGCCAAGAAGACAGGGCGCCGGAAAAACTGTTTTTT. The rearrangement links TRBV4-2 to TRBJ1-4; 7 bases map to TRBD1. Trimming removed 0 bases from V and 8 bases from J; junction bases left unmatched: 6. The germline V gene encodes CDR1 LGHNA and CDR2 YNFKEQ. The CDR3 totals 15 residues.

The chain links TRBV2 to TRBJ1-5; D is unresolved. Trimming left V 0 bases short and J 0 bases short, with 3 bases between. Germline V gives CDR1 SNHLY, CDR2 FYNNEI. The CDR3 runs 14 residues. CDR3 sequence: CASSEANSNQPQHF. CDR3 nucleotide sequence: TGTGCCAGCAGTGAAGCGAATAGCAATCAGCCCCAGCATTTT.

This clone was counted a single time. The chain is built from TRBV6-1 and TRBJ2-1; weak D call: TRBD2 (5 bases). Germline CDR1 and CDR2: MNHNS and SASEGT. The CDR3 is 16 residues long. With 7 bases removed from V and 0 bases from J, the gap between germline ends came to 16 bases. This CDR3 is CASTDYSESSYNEQFF. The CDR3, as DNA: TGTGCCAGCACTGACTATTCGGAGAGCTCCTACAATGAGCAGTTCTTC.

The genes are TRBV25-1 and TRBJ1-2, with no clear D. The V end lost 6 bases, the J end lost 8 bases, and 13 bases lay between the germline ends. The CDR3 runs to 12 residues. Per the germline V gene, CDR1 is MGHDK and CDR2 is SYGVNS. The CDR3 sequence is CASSEARGGYTF. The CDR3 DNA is TGTGCCAGCAGCGAGGCCCGAGGGGGCTACACCTTC.

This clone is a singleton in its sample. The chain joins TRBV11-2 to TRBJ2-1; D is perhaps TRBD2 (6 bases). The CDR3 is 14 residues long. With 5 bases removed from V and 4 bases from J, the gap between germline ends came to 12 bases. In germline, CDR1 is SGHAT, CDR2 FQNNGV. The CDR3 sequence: CASSPAEGYNEQFF. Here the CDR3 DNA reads TGTGCCAGCAGCCCCGCGGAGGGATACAATGAGCAGTTCTTC.

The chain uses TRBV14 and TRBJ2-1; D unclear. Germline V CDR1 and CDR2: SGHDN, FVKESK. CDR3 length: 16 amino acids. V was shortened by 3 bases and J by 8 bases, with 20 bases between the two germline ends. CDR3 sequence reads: CASSQLDGPGRDEQFF. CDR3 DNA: TGTGCCAGCAGCCAGCTGGACGGGCCAGGACGCGATGAGCAGTTCTTC.

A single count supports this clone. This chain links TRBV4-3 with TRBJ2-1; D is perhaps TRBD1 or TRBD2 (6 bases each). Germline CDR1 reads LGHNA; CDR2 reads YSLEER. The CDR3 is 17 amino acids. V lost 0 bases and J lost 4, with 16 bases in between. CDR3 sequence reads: CASSQDSIGGGYNEQFF. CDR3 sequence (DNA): TGCGCCAGCAGCCAAGATTCGATAGGGGGAGGATACAATGAGCAGTTCTTC.

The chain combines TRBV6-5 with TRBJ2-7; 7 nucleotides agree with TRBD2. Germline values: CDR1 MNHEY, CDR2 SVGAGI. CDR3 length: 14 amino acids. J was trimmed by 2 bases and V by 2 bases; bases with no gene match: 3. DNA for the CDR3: TGTGCCAGCAGTTACCAGGGACTAACCTACGAGCAGTACTTC. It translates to CASSYQGLTYEQYF.

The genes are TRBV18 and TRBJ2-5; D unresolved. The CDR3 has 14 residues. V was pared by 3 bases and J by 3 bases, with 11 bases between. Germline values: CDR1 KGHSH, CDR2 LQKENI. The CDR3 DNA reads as TGTGCCAGCTCACCTGAGTGGGGAAAAGAGACCCAGTACTTC. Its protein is CASSPEWGKETQYF. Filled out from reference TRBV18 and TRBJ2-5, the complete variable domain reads NAGVMQNPRHLVRRRGQEARLRCSPMKGHSHVYWYRQLPEEGLKFMVYLQKENIIDESGMPKERFSAEFPKEGPSILRIQQVVRGDSAAYFCASSPEWGKETQYFGPGTRLLVL.

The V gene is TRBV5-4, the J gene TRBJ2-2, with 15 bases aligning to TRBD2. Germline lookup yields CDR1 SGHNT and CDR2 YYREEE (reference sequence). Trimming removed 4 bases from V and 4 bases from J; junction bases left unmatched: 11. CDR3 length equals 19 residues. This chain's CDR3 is CASSGDGTSGRRVTGELFF. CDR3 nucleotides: TGTGCCAGCAGCGGAGACGGGACTAGCGGGAGGCGGGTCACCGGGGAGCTGTTTTTT.

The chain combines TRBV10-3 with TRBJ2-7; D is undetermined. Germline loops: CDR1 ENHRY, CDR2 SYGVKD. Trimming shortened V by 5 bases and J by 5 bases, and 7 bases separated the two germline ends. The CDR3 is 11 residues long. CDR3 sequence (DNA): TGTGCCATCAGTAGTAAGGACGAGCAGTACTTC. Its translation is CAISSKDEQYF.

The CDR3 region is CASRDRIYNEQFF. The CDR3 DNA reads TGTGCCAGCAGGGACAGGATTTACAATGAGCAGTTCTTC. The rearrangement uses TRBV6-5 and TRBJ2-1, with 7 positions matching TRBD1. Germline V lookup: CDR1 MNHEY, CDR2 SVGAGI. The V and J ends lost 6 bases and 4 bases, in that order; junction bases with no gene match: 3. This CDR3 has 13 residues.

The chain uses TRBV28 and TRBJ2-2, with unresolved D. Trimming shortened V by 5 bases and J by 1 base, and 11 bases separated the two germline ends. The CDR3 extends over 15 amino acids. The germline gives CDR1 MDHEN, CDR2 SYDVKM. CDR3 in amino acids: CASSPPWGNTGELFF. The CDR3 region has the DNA TGTGCCAGCAGTCCCCCATGGGGGAACACCGGGGAGCTGTTTTTT.

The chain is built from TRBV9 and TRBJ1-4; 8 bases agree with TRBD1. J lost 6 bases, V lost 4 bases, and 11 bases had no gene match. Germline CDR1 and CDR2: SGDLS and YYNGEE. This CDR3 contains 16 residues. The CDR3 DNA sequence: TGTGCCAGCAGCTCACGTCCCCACAGGGGGGATGAAAAACTGTTTTTT. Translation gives CASSSRPHRGDEKLFF.

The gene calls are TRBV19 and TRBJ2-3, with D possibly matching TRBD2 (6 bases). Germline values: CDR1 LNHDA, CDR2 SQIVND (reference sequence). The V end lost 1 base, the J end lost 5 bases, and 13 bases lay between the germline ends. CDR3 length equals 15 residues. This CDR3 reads CASSIGGTGGDTQYF. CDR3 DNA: TGTGCCAGTAGTATAGGGGGGACTGGGGGAGATACGCAGTATTTT. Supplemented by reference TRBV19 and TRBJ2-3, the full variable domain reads DGGITQSPKYLFRKEGQNVTLSCEQNLNHDAMYWYRQDPGQGLRLIYYSQIVNDFQKGDIAEGYSVSREKKESFPLTVTSAQKNPTAFYLCASSIGGTGGDTQYFGPGTRLTVL.